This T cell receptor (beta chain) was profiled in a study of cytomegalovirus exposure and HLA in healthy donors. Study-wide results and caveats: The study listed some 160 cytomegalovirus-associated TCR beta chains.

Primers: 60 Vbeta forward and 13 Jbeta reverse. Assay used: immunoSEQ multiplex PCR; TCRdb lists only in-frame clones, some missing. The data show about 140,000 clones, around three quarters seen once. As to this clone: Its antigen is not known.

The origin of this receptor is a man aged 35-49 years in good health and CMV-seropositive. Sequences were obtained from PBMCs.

As DNA, the CDR3 is TGTGCCAGTAGTATAGTTGCTAGCGGGAGTGCCTACAATGAGCAGTTCTTC. The encoded protein is CASSIVASGSAYNEQFF. The chain uses TRBV19 and TRBJ2-1; 10 positions agree with TRBD2. The length of the CDR3 is 17 residues. CDR1 and CDR2 (germline): LNHDA, SQIVND (reference sequence). The V and J ends lost 1 base and 2 bases, in that order; junction bases with no gene match: 5.